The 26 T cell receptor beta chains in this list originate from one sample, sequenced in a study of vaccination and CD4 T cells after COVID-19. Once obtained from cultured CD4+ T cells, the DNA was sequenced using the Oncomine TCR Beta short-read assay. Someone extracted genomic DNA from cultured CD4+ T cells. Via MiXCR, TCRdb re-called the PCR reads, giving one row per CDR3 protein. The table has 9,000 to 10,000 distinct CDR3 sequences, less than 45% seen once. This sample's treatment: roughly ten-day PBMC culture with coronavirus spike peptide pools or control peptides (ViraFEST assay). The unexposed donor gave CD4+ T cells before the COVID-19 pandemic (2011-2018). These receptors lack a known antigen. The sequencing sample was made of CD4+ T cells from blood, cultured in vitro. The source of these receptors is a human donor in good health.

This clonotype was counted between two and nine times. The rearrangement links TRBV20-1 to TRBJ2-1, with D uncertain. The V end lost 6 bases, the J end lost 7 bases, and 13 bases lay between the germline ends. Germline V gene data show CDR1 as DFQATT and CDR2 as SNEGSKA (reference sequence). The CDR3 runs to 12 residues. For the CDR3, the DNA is TGCAGTGCCAACGAAATCCGGAATGAGCAGTTCTTC. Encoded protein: CSANEIRNEQFF.

CDR3 protein: CASSARVDYEQYF. The DNA of the CDR3 is TGTGCCAGCAGCGCCAGGGTGGACTACGAGCAGTACTTC. This chain joins TRBV6-1 and TRBJ2-7; D is possibly TRBD1 (5 bases). Between the trimmed V and J ends, which lost 6 bases and 3 bases, there was a span of 12 bases. Germline-derived CDR1 and CDR2 are MNHNS and SASEGT. The CDR3 length is 13 residues.

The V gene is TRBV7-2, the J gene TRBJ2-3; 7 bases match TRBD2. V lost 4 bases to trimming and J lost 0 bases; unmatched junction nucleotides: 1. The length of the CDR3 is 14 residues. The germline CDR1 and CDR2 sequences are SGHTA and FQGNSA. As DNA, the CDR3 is TGTGCCAGCAGCTGGGACTACAGCACAGATACGCAGTATTTT. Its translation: CASSWDYSTDTQYF.

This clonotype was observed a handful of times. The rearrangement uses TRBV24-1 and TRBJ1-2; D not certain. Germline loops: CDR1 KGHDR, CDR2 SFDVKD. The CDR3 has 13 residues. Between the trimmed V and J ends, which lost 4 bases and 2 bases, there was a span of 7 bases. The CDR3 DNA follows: TGTGCCACCAGTGAGTCAGTCAACTATGGCTACACCTTC. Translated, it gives CATSESVNYGYTF.

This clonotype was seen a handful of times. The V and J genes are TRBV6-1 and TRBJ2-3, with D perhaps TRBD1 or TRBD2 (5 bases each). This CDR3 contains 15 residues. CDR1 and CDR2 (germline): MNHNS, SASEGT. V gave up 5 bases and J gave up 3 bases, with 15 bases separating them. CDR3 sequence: CASSLRGRRTDTQYF. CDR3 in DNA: TGTGCCAGCAGTCTGAGGGGAAGAAGAACAGATACGCAGTATTTT.

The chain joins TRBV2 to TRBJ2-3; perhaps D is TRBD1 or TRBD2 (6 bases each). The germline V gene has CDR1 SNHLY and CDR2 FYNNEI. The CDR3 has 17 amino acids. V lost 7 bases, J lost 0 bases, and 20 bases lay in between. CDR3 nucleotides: TGTGCCAGCATGAAACCCCGGAGGGGGGTTAGCACAGATACGCAGTATTTT. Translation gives CASMKPRRGVSTDTQYF.

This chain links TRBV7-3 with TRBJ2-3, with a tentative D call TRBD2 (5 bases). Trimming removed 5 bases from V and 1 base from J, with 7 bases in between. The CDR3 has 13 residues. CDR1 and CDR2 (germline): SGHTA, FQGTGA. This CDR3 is CASSPGGTDTQYF. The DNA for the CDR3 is TGTGCCAGCAGCCCCGGGGGCACAGATACGCAGTATTTT.

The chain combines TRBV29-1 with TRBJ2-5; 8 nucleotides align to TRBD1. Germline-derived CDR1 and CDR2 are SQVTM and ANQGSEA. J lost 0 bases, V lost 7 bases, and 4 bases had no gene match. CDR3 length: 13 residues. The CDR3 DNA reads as TGCAGCGGCGACAGGGGAAACCAAGAGACCCAGTACTTC. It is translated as CSGDRGNQETQYF.

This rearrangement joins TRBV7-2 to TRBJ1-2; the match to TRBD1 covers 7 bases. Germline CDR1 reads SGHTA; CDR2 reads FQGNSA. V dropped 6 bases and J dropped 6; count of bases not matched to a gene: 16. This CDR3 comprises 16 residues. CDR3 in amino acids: CASRTGGSEGAHGYTF. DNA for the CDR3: TGTGCCAGCAGGACGGGGGGTTCTGAGGGGGCGCATGGCTACACCTTC.

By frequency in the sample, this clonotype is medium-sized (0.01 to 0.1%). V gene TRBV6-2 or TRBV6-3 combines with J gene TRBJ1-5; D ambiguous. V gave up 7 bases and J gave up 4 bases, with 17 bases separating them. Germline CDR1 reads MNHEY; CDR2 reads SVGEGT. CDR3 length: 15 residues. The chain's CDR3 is CASTKAAAPNQPQHF. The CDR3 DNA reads TGTGCCAGCACAAAGGCCGCAGCGCCGAATCAGCCCCAGCATTTT.

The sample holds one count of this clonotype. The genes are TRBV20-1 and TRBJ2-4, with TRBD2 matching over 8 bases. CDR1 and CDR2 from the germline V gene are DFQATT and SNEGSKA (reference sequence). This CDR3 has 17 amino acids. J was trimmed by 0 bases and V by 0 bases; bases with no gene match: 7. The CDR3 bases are TGCAGTGCTAGAGATTACGGGGGGGCGCGAGCCAAAAACATTCAGTACTTC. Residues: CSARDYGGARAKNIQYF.

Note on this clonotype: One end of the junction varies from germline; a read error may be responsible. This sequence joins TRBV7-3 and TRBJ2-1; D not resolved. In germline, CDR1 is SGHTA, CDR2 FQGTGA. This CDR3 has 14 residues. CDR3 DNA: TGTGCCAGCACCTTAGACCCCACGAAAGGTGAGCAGTTCTTC. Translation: CASTLDPTKGEQFF.

The CDR3 nucleotides are TGTGCCAGCAGCCCAACAGGGGGCGGTAATGGCTACACCTTC. Its translation: CASSPTGGGNGYTF. This chain joins TRBV7-2 and TRBJ1-2; 9 nucleotides align to TRBD1. This CDR3 is 14 amino acids long. V lost 5 bases, J lost 6 bases, and 7 bases stayed unmatched. Germline V gives CDR1 SGHTA, CDR2 FQGNSA.

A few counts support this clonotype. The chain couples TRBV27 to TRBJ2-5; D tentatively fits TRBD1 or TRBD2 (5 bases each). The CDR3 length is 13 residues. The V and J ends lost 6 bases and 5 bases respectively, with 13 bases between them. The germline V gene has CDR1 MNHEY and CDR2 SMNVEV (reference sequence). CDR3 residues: CASSREFWETQYF. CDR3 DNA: TGTGCCAGCAGCAGGGAGTTCTGGGAGACCCAGTACTTC.

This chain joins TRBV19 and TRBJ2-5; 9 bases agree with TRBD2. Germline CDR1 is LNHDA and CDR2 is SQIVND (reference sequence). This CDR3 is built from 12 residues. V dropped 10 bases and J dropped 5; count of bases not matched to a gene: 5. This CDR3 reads CATRLAGETQYF. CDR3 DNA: TGTGCCACCCGCCTAGCGGGGGAGACCCAGTACTTC.

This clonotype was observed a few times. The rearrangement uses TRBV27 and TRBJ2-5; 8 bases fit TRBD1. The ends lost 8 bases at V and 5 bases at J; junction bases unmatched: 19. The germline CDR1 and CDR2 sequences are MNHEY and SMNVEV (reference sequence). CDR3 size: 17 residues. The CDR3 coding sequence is TGTGCCAGCGGCTCCCCAGCCCGACAGGGGCTACGGGAGACCCAGTACTTC. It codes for CASGSPARQGLRETQYF.

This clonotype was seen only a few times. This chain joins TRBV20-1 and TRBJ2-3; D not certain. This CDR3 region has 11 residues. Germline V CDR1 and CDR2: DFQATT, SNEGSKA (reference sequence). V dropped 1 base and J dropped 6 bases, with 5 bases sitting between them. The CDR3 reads CSARGVDTQYF. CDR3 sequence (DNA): TGCAGTGCTAGAGGAGTGGATACGCAGTATTTT.

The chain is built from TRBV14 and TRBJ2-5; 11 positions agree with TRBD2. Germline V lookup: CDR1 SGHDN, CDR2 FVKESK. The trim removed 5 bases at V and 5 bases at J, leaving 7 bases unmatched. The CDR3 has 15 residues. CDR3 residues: CASSLLAGVGETQYF. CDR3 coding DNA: TGTGCCAGCAGCTTACTAGCGGGAGTCGGGGAGACCCAGTACTTC. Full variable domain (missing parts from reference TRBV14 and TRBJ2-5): EAGVTQFPSHSVIEKGQTVTLRCDPISGHDNLYWYRRVMGKEIKFLLHFVKESKQDESGMPNNRFLAERTGGTYSTLKVQPAELEDSGVYFCASSLLAGVGETQYFGPGTRLLVL.

Here the CDR3 reads CASSDGLVSGTVNTEAFF. The DNA for the CDR3 is TGCGCCAGCAGTGATGGTTTAGTCTCGGGGACAGTGAACACTGAAGCTTTCTTT. This chain uses TRBV10-2 with TRBJ1-1; 7 positions match TRBD1. The CDR3 spans 18 residues. In germline, CDR1 is WSHSY, CDR2 SAAADI. The junction had 13 bases not matched to a gene; V was cut back by 3 bases and J by 0 bases.

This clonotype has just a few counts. CDR3 sequence reads: CASSLEMGRTEAFF. CDR3 in DNA: TGTGCCAGCAGCTTAGAGATGGGACGGACTGAAGCTTTCTTT. This chain connects TRBV7-9 to TRBJ1-1, with D possibly matching TRBD1 (5 bases). This CDR3 region has 14 residues. V lost 1 base and J lost 5, with 11 bases in between. CDR1 and CDR2 (germline): SEHNR, FQNEAQ (reference sequence).

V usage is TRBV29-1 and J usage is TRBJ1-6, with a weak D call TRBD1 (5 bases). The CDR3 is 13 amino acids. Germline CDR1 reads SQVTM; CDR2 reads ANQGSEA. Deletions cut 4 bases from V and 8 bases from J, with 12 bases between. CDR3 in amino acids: CSVGWGADSPLHF. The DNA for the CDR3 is TGCAGCGTTGGTTGGGGCGCGGATTCACCCCTCCACTTT.

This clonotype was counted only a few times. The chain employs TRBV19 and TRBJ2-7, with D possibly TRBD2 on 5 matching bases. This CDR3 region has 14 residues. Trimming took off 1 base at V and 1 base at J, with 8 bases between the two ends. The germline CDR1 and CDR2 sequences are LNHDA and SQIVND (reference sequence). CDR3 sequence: CASSIGGSSYEQYF. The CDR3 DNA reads TGTGCCAGTAGTATAGGTGGGAGTTCCTACGAGCAGTACTTC.

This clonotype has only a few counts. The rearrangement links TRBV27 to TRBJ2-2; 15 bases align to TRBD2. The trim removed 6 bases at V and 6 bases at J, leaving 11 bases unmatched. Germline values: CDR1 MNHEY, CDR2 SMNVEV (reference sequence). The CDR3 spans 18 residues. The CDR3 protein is CASSPRTSGRAGAGELFF. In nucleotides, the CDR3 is TGTGCCAGCAGCCCCCGGACTAGCGGGAGGGCCGGCGCCGGGGAGCTGTTTTTT.

The CDR3 nucleotides read TGCACCAGCAGCCAAACGACAAGAGGAAATGGGGCGGGATTGGGGTACGAGCAGTACTTC. Protein sequence: CTSSQTTRGNGAGLGYEQYF. This chain connects TRBV1 to TRBJ2-7; the D call TRBD1 from the table was never checked on the DNA. TRBV1 is a pseudogene locus. CDR3 length equals 20 residues.

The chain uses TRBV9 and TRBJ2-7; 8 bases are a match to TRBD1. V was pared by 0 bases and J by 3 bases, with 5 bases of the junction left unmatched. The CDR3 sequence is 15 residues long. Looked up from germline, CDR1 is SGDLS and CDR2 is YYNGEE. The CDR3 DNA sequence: TGTGCCAGCAGCGTAGGGGCAGGGGGCGACTACGAGCAGTACTTC. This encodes CASSVGAGGDYEQYF.

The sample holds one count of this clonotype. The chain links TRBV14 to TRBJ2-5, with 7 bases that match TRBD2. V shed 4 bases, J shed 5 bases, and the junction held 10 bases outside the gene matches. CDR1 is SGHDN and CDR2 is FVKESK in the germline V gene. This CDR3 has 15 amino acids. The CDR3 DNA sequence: TGTGCCAGCAGCCTCGGGACTATCCGAAGGGAGACCCAGTACTTC. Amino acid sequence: CASSLGTIRRETQYF.